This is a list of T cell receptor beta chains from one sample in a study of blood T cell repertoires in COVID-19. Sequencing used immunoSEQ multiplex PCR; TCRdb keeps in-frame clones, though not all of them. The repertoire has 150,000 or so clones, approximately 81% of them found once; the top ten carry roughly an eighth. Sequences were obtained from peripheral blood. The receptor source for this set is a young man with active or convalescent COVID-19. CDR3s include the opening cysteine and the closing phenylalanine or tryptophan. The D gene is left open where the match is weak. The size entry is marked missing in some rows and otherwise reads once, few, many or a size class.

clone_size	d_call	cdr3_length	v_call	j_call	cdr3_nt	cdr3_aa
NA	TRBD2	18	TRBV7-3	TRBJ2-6	TGTGCCAGCAGCTTACCCGGGCTAGCGGGAACGAAGGCCAACGTCCTGACTTTC	CASSLPGLAGTKANVLTF
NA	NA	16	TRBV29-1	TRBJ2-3	TGCAGCGTTGAAAAAGAGTGGGCGGACATCACAGATACGCAGTATTTT	CSVEKEWADITDTQYF
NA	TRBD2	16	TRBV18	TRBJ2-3	TGTGCCAGCTCACCCGTAGCGGGAGACCACACAGATACGCAGTATTTT	CASSPVAGDHTDTQYF
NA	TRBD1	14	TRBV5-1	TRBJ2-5	TGCGCCAGCAGCTTGGGCAGGGGGCGGGAGACCCAGTACTTC	CASSLGRGRETQYF
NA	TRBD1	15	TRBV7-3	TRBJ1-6	TGTGCCAGCAGCCCAACAGGGGGTCCCTATTCACCCCTCCACTTT	CASSPTGGPYSPLHF
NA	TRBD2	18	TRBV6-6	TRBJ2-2	TGTGCCAGCAGTCGGCCGGGACTAGCGGGAGTATCACCCGGGGAGCTGTTTTTT	CASSRPGLAGVSPGELFF
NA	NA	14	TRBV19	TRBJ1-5	TGTGCCAGTAGTTTCACAGGGACCAATCAGCCCCAGCATTTT	CASSFTGTNQPQHF
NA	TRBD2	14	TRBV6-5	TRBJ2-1	TGTGCCAGCACTTACGGCGGGGGGTACAATGAGCAGTTCTTC	CASTYGGGYNEQFF
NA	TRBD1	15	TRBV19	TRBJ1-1	TGTGCCAGTAGTCTACCTGGGACAGGGGGCGGTGAAGCTTTCTTT	CASSLPGTGGGEAFF
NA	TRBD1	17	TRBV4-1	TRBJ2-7	TGCGCCAGCAGCCGAATGTTACAGGGGTTACTATCCTACGAGCAGTACTTC	CASSRMLQGLLSYEQYF
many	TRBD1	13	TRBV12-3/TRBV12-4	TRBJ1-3	TGTGCCAGCAGGACAGGGTCTGGAAACACCATATATTTT	CASRTGSGNTIYF
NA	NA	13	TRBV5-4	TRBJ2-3	TGTGCCAGCAGCTTGGCCGGGGCAGATACGCAGTATTTT	CASSLAGADTQYF
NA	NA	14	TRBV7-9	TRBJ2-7	TGTGCCAGCAGTCGTGAAGCAGGGGGGCACGAGCAGTACTTC	CASSREAGGHEQYF
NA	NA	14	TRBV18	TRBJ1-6	TGTGCCAGCTCACCGACAGATTATAATTCACCCCTCCACTTT	CASSPTDYNSPLHF
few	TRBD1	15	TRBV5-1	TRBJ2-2	TGCGCCAGCGCAACCGGGACAGGGGGGACCGGGGAGCTGTTTTTT	CASATGTGGTGELFF
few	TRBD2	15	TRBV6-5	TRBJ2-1	TGTGCCAGCAGCCGAGGGCTAGCGGGCTACAATGAGCAGTTCTTC	CASSRGLAGYNEQFF
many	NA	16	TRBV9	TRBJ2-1	TGTGCCAGCAGCCAGGCTAGCGTAGGCGAGGGCAATGAGCAGTTCTTC	CASSQASVGEGNEQFF
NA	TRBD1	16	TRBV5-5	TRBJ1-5	TGTGCCAGCAGCAGGACTGGACAGGGGGCTCTTCAGCCCCAGCATTTT	CASSRTGQGALQPQHF
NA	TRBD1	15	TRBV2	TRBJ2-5	TGTGCCAGCAGTCGACAGGGGGTTATGCAAGAGACCCAGTACTTC	CASSRQGVMQETQYF
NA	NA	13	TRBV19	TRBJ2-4	TGTGCCAGTAGCCACAGGGAAAGAAACATTCAGTACTTC	CASSHRERNIQYF
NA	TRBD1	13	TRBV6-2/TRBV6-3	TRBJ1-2	TGTGCCAGCAGTCGACAGGGGGCCTATGGCTACACCTTC	CASSRQGAYGYTF
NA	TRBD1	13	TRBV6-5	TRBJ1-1	TGTGCCAGCAGTTCGACAGGGGTCACTGAAGCTTTCTTT	CASSSTGVTEAFF
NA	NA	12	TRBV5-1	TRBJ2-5	TGCGCCAGCAGCTTCGGTGTGGAGACCCAGTACTTC	CASSFGVETQYF
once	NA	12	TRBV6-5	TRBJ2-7	TGTGCCAGCAGTTCCACTTACTACGAGCAGTACTTC	CASSSTYYEQYF
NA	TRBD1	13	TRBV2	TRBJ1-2	TGTGCCAGCAGCCCACAGGGGCGGAATGGCTACACCTTC	CASSPQGRNGYTF
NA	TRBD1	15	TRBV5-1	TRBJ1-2	TGCGCCAGCAGCCCCAGGACAGGCCCTAACTATGGCTACACCTTC	CASSPRTGPNYGYTF
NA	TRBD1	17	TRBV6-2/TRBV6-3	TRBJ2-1	TGTGCCAGCAGTCCATTAGGCCACAGGGGGGTCTACAATGAGCAGTTCTTC	CASSPLGHRGVYNEQFF
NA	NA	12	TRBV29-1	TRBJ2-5	TGCAGCGTTACAGGAATCCAAGAGACCCAGTACTTC	CSVTGIQETQYF
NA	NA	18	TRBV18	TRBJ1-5	TGTGCCAGCTCACTTACAGGGCGTAGTATTTATAGCAATCAGCCCCAGCATTTT	CASSLTGRSIYSNQPQHF